The entry that follows covers one T cell receptor beta chain sequence. This specimen belongs to a study of PD-L1 blockade in urothelial cancer. Background on the study: Patients had received 0 to 3 prior chemotherapy regimens. Among blood samples, the median T cell count was about 130,000. Once treatment had started, blood was analyzed at 3 weeks (second dose) and again at 6 weeks.

Measured with immunoSEQ multiplex PCR; TCRdb has only the in-frame clones, and not every one. The repertoire has 50,000 or so clones, about 90% of them found once; the top ten carry 16%. Germline values: CDR1 SQVTM, CDR2 ANQGSEA. V was pared by 6 bases and J by 4 bases, with 18 bases between. The CDR3 totals 14 residues. Patients had locally advanced or metastatic urothelial carcinoma. Source: PBMCs, taken around atezolizumab (anti-PD-L1) treatment. The chain carries TRBV29-1 and TRBJ1-2, with no clear D. This receptor was obtained from a man in his sixties with urothelial cancer. This chain's CDR3 is CSVVTAEVGYGYTF. The CDR3 region has the DNA TGCAGCGTCGTAACAGCGGAGGTGGGCTATGGCTACACCTTC.